This T cell receptor beta chain was identified during a study of T cells in tuberculosis. Thawed, overnight-rested PBMC were stained with GMM-loaded CD1B tetramer, viability dye and anti-CD3, then sorted. CD1B tetramers were loaded with Rhodococcus equi-derived C32 glucose monomycolate. Sequencing of TCR-alpha and TCR-beta chains was unpaired. Using immunoSEQ multiplex PCR, the repertoire was profiled, and TCRdb retains in-frame clones only, with some absent. The table lists about 59,000 clones, approximately 80% of them singletons. J lost 0 bases, V lost 7 bases, and 2 bases had no gene match. Germline CDR1 is MNHNS and CDR2 is SASEGT. This CDR3 is 14 amino acids long.

This chain connects TRBV6-1 to TRBJ2-2; 7 bases align to TRBD1. The sequenced sample consisted of CD1b-GMM tetramer-negative cells sorted from PBMCs. The sequence came from an adult woman with latent tuberculosis. The CDR3 loop reads CASIGTANTGELFF. The DNA for the CDR3 is TGTGCCAGCATCGGGACAGCGAACACCGGGGAGCTGTTTTTT.